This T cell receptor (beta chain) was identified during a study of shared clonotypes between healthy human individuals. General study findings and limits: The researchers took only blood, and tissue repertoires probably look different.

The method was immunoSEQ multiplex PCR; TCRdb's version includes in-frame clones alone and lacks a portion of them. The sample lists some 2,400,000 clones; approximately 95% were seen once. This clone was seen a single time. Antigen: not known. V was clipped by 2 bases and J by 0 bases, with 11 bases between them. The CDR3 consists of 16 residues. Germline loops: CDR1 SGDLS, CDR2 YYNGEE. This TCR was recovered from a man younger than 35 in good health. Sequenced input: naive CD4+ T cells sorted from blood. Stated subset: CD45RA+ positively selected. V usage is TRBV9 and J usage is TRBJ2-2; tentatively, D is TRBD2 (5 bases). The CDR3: CASSVGSATNTGELFF. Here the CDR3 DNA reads TGTGCCAGCAGCGTTGGGAGTGCAACGAACACCGGGGAGCTGTTTTTT.